This entry lists 27 T cell receptor beta chains sequenced from one sample in a study of radiotherapy plus CTLA-4 blockade in lung cancer. Profiling relied on immunoSEQ multiplex PCR, and the TCRdb table lists in-frame clones only, not all of them. The sample includes 50,000 to 65,000 clones, approximately 79% seen only once; the top ten take approximately 15%. The sample here was peripheral blood, taken from a patient treated with radiotherapy plus ipilimumab. The receptors here all came from a human donor with non-small cell lung cancer who had a complete response to radiotherapy plus ipilimumab.

The chain combines TRBV7-9 with TRBJ2-3; 13 bases match TRBD2. V shed 5 bases, J shed 6 bases, and the junction held 8 bases outside the gene matches. Germline-derived CDR1 and CDR2 are SEHNR and FQNEAQ (reference sequence). The CDR3 totals 16 residues. DNA of the CDR3: TGTGCCAGCAGCGTAACTAGCGGGGGGGCGGGGGATACGCAGTATTTT. As protein: CASSVTSGGAGDTQYF.

The chain combines TRBV19 with TRBJ1-1; D is undetermined. CDR3 length: 12 residues. V lost 2 bases and J lost 8, with 9 bases in between. Germline lookup yields CDR1 LNHDA and CDR2 SQIVND (reference sequence). The CDR3 here is CASSIPSVEAFF. The CDR3 region has the DNA TGTGCCAGTAGTATACCCAGCGTGGAAGCTTTCTTT. Drawing the rest from reference TRBV19 and TRBJ1-1, the complete variable domain is DGGITQSPKYLFRKEGQNVTLSCEQNLNHDAMYWYRQDPGQGLRLIYYSQIVNDFQKGDIAEGYSVSREKKESFPLTVTSAQKNPTAFYLCASSIPSVEAFFGQGTRLTVV.

This chain links TRBV7-8 with TRBJ1-4; D unresolved. The CDR3 loop spans 14 amino acids. The germline V gene encodes CDR1 SGHVS and CDR2 FQNEAQ. Trimming removed 7 bases at V and 0 bases at J, with 9 bases between. CDR3 loop: CASTNSATNEKLFF. Here the CDR3 DNA reads TGTGCCAGCACCAACAGTGCAACTAATGAAAAACTGTTTTTT.

This clone was counted between two and nine times. The CDR3 loop is CASSSPRGVNEKLFF. Here the CDR3 DNA reads TGTGCCAGCAGTTCCCCCAGGGGAGTAAATGAAAAACTGTTTTTT. The chain employs TRBV6-6 and TRBJ1-4, with D perhaps matching TRBD1 (6 bases). The CDR3 extends over 15 amino acids. The germline CDR1 and CDR2 sequences are MNHNY and SVGAGI (reference sequence). Trimming removed 4 bases at V and 5 bases at J, with 14 bases between.

The V gene is TRBV18, the J gene TRBJ2-5; the D gene is possibly TRBD1 (6 bases). Trimming left V 5 bases short and J 0 bases short, with 7 bases between. Germline V gene lookup returns CDR1 KGHSH and CDR2 LQKENI. The CDR3 extends over 13 amino acids. CDR3 amino acids: CASSRGYQETQYF. The CDR3 bases are TGTGCCAGCTCAAGGGGGTACCAAGAGACCCAGTACTTC.

V and J are TRBV18 and TRBJ2-7; 7 nucleotides agree with TRBD1. V trimming: 0 bases; J trimming: 0 bases; junction bases outside the gene matches: 5. Germline V gene lookup returns CDR1 KGHSH and CDR2 LQKENI. There are 16 residues in the CDR3. The CDR3, as DNA: TGTGCCAGCTCACCACCGGACAGGCTGGGCTCCTACGAGCAGTACTTC. Translation: CASSPPDRLGSYEQYF. The complete variable domain, with remaining parts taken from reference TRBV18 and TRBJ2-7, reads NAGVMQNPRHLVRRRGQEARLRCSPMKGHSHVYWYRQLPEEGLKFMVYLQKENIIDESGMPKERFSAEFPKEGPSILRIQQVVRGDSAAYFCASSPPDRLGSYEQYFGPGTRLTVT.

The gene calls are TRBV29-1 and TRBJ1-2, with TRBD1 identical over 8 bases. Germline lookup yields CDR1 SQVTM and CDR2 ANQGSEA. The CDR3 is made up of 14 amino acids. The J segment lost 2 bases and the V segment lost 4 bases, leaving 6 bases of the junction unmatched. The CDR3 protein is CSVALRQGNYGYTF. CDR3 DNA: TGCAGCGTTGCCTTAAGACAGGGGAACTATGGCTACACCTTC.

The CDR3 nucleotides read TGTGCCAGCAGTGACCAGGGGGCTCGGCAGTTCTTC. Its protein product is CASSDQGARQFF. The V and J genes are TRBV6-4 and TRBJ2-1; 8 bases are a match to TRBD1. Germline CDR1 and CDR2: MRHNA and SNTAGT. Trimming at V came to 2 bases and at J to 12 bases, leaving 3 bases not matched to a gene. The CDR3 contains 12 residues.

This clone was counted a few times. CDR3 DNA sequence: TGTGCCAGCAGTGTCCTACTAGGGAACGAGCAGTACGTC. Protein product: CASSVLLGNEQYV. The chain recombines TRBV6-1 with TRBJ2-7, with D perhaps TRBD2 (5 bases). The V end was cut by 4 bases, the J end by 5 bases, with 12 bases between. The CDR3 totals 13 residues. Per the germline V gene, CDR1 is MNHNS and CDR2 is SASEGT.

This rearrangement joins TRBV11-2 to TRBJ2-3, with D perhaps matching TRBD1 (6 bases). Germline values: CDR1 SGHAT, CDR2 FQNNGV. The V gene lost 4 bases and the J gene lost 1 base, with 15 bases spanning the gap. The CDR3 has 16 amino acids. CDR3 sequence (DNA): TGTGCCAGCAGCTCATTACAGGGATTGGGCACAGATACGCAGTATTTT. Amino acids: CASSSLQGLGTDTQYF. The entire variable domain, with the rest obtained from reference TRBV11-2 and TRBJ2-3, is as follows: EAGVAQSPRYKIIEKRQSVAFWCNPISGHATLYWYQQILGQGPKLLIQFQNNGVVDDSQLPKDRFSAERLKGVDSTLKIQPAKLEDSAVYLCASSSLQGLGTDTQYFGPGTRLTVL.

V gene TRBV6-1 combines with J gene TRBJ1-1; D is unresolved. The germline gives CDR1 MNHNS, CDR2 SASEGT. This CDR3 contains 14 residues. V lost 3 bases to trimming and J lost 6 bases, with 14 bases between them. The CDR3 is CASSDWTGDPEAFF. The CDR3 DNA follows: TGTGCCAGCAGTGACTGGACGGGAGACCCTGAAGCTTTCTTT.

This clone has more than one count but fewer than ten. This chain joins TRBV9 and TRBJ2-7, with 8 bases lining up with TRBD1. Trimming removed 4 bases from V and 4 bases from J; junction bases left unmatched: 7. The germline CDR1 and CDR2 sequences are SGDLS and YYNGEE. The CDR3 spans 14 residues. CDR3 loop: CASSSLTGEYEQYV. The CDR3 bases are TGTGCCAGCAGCTCCTTGACAGGGGAGTACGAGCAGTACGTC.

The CDR3 sequence is CASSDRGTGGSKNIQYF. CDR3 DNA sequence: TGCGCCAGCAGCGACCGCGGGACAGGGGGATCCAAAAACATTCAGTACTTC. This chain joins TRBV5-1 and TRBJ2-4, with TRBD1 matching 11 bases. The CDR3 loop spans 17 amino acids. V lost 4 bases to trimming and J lost 2 bases; unmatched junction nucleotides: 8. Looked up from germline, CDR1 is SGHRS and CDR2 is YFSETQ.

The chain is built from TRBV4-3 and TRBJ2-1, with 11 positions matching TRBD2. The CDR3 is made up of 17 amino acids. J lost 7 bases, V lost 0 bases, and 8 bases had no gene match. CDR1 is LGHNA, CDR2 YSLEER, per germline. DNA of the CDR3: TGCGCCAGCAGCCAAGATCGTAGCGGGGGGGCCCCGAATGAGCAGTTCTTC. It codes for CASSQDRSGGAPNEQFF.

The chain is built from TRBV11-3 and TRBJ2-2, with 8 bases aligning to TRBD1. Germline V gene sequence: CDR1 SGHNT, CDR2 YENEEA. The CDR3 runs to 15 residues. V shed 2 bases, J shed 4 bases, and the junction held 3 bases outside the gene matches. CDR3 protein: CASSLQGASTGELFF. As DNA, the CDR3 is TGTGCCAGCAGCTTACAGGGGGCGAGCACCGGGGAGCTGTTTTTT.

This chain joins TRBV7-6 and TRBJ2-5, with TRBD2 matching over 8 bases. Trimming at V came to 5 bases and at J to 2 bases, leaving 13 bases not matched to a gene. CDR1 is SGHVS and CDR2 is FNYEAQ in the germline V gene. This CDR3 spans 17 amino acids. CDR3 sequence: CASSPGRSGSAQETQYF. The CDR3, as DNA: TGTGCCAGCAGCCCCGGGCGGAGCGGGAGCGCACAAGAGACCCAGTACTTC.

The chain employs TRBV19 and TRBJ2-5, with TRBD2 identical over 11 bases. This CDR3 has 16 amino acids. Germline lookup yields CDR1 LNHDA and CDR2 SQIVND (reference sequence). V was clipped by 4 bases and J by 7 bases; unmatched bases: 11. Written as DNA, the CDR3 is TGTGCCAGTAGTAGGGGACTAGCGGACGTTGACGGGACCCAGTACTTC. It specifies CASSRGLADVDGTQYF.

The chain couples TRBV6-6 to TRBJ1-3, with TRBD1 identical over 8 bases. V dropped 4 bases and J dropped 0; count of bases not matched to a gene: 5. CDR3 size: 16 residues. Per the germline V gene, CDR1 is MNHNY and CDR2 is SVGAGI (reference sequence). CDR3 amino acids: CASSSGDRRSGNTIYF. The CDR3 DNA reads TGTGCCAGCAGTTCCGGGGACAGGCGCTCTGGAAACACCATATATTTT.

The CDR3 here is CAISAHRQLNQPQHF. CDR3 nucleotide sequence: TGTGCCATCAGTGCTCACAGACAACTCAATCAGCCCCAGCATTTT. The rearrangement links TRBV10-3 to TRBJ1-5; no reliable D call. This CDR3 contains 15 residues. Trimming removed 4 bases at V and 3 bases at J, with 13 bases between. Germline CDR1 reads ENHRY; CDR2 reads SYGVKD.

This clone was counted between two and nine times. The chain couples TRBV7-2 to TRBJ1-2, with a weak D call TRBD1 (5 bases). Germline assignment: CDR1 SGHTA and CDR2 FQGNSA. The CDR3 consists of 14 residues. Trimming removed 2 bases from V and 4 bases from J, with 11 bases in between. The CDR3 nucleotides read TGTGCCAGCAGCTTAAAGACAGCACCCTATGGCTACACCTTC. Amino acid sequence: CASSLKTAPYGYTF.

The J gene is TRBJ2-3, the V gene TRBV5-1; the D gene is possibly TRBD2 (5 bases). CDR3 size: 16 residues. V lost 0 bases and J lost 3, with 14 bases in between. Looked up from germline, CDR1 is SGHRS and CDR2 is YFSETQ. The chain's CDR3 is CASSLGEYVVTDTQYF. The CDR3 DNA reads TGCGCCAGCAGCTTGGGGGAGTACGTAGTGACAGATACGCAGTATTTT.

On this clone: Additional DNA sequences in this sample encode the identical CDR3. J is TRBJ2-1 and V is TRBV7-2, with 7 positions matching TRBD1. The J segment lost 0 bases and the V segment lost 4 bases, leaving 3 bases of the junction unmatched. CDR3 length equals 15 residues. Germline V gives CDR1 SGHTA, CDR2 FQGNSA. This chain's CDR3 is CASSSRQGSYNEQFF. CDR3 coding DNA: TGTGCCAGCAGCTCCAGACAGGGCTCCTACAATGAGCAGTTCTTC.

The V gene is TRBV4-1, the J gene TRBJ2-3; 7 bases match TRBD1. The CDR3 extends over 15 amino acids. Germline CDR1 is MGHRA and CDR2 is YSYEKL. V trimming: 4 bases; J trimming: 3 bases; junction bases outside the gene matches: 7. CDR3 in DNA: TGCGCCAGCAGCCGCACCGGGACAGCTACAGATACGCAGTATTTT. Protein sequence: CASSRTGTATDTQYF.

The CDR3 region is CASSQGAGVNEQFF. CDR3 in DNA: TGCGCCAGCAGCCAAGGGGCAGGGGTGAATGAGCAGTTCTTC. The rearrangement links TRBV4-3 to TRBJ2-1; tentatively, D is TRBD1 (6 bases). Between the trimmed V and J ends, which lost 1 base and 7 bases, there was a span of 11 bases. Per germline, CDR1 LGHNA and CDR2 YSLEER. This CDR3 contains 14 residues.

This chain joins TRBV27 and TRBJ2-1, with TRBD2 as a possible D gene (5 bases). CDR3 size: 11 residues. The germline V and J ends were trimmed by 3 bases and 14 bases, with 11 bases remaining between them. CDR1 MNHEY and CDR2 SMNVEV come from the germline V gene (reference sequence). The CDR3 nucleotides read TGTGCCAGCAGTTTCGAGGAGGATGAGTTCTTC. Its protein product is CASSFEEDEFF.

V gene TRBV5-1 combines with J gene TRBJ1-2; D not resolved. Per germline, CDR1 SGHRS and CDR2 YFSETQ. V was clipped by 0 bases and J by 0 bases, with 6 bases between them. The CDR3 is made up of 14 amino acids. DNA of the CDR3: TGCGCCAGCAGCTTGGAACAGCCTAACTATGGCTACACCTTC. Protein product: CASSLEQPNYGYTF.

The chain combines TRBV29-1 with TRBJ2-5; 14 bases match TRBD2. CDR3 length: 14 residues. Germline CDR1 and CDR2: SQVTM and ANQGSEA. J was trimmed by 4 bases and V by 6 bases; bases with no gene match: 4. The CDR3 DNA reads as TGCAGCGTCCGGGGACTAGCGGGAGCAGAGACCCAGTACTTC. Translating it yields CSVRGLAGAETQYF. The variable domain in full, completed from reference TRBV29-1 and TRBJ2-5, reads SAVISQKPSRDICQRGTSLTIQCQVDSQVTMMFWYRQQPGQSLTLIATANQGSEATYESGFVIDKFPISRPNLTFSTLTVSNMSPEDSSIYLCSVRGLAGAETQYFGPGTRLLVL.